This passage covers 18 T cell receptor beta chains from one sample sequenced in a study of blood T cell repertoires in COVID-19. The assay was immunoSEQ multiplex PCR, and TCRdb's table has in-frame clones only and misses some. Among 70,000 to 90,000 clones listed, about 90% were seen once. Material: peripheral blood. The receptors were sampled from a human donor in a cohort sampled during active COVID-19.

This clone was seen once. This sequence joins TRBV6-5 and TRBJ2-5, with a weak D call TRBD2 (5 bases). The CDR3 sequence is 12 residues long. The V gene's germline CDR1 is MNHEY and CDR2 SVGAGI. V lost 5 bases and J 5 bases, leaving 9 bases between the germline ends. CDR3 sequence reads: CASSPDLETQYF. CDR3 coding DNA: TGTGCCAGCAGTCCGGACTTGGAGACCCAGTACTTC.

The V and J genes are TRBV9 and TRBJ1-3; 9 bases are a match to TRBD1. Germline loops: CDR1 SGDLS, CDR2 YYNGEE. With 3 bases clipped from V and 9 bases from J, the junction kept 10 bases outside the gene matches. This CDR3 is 15 amino acids long. The CDR3 sequence: CASSARGTGKVTIYF. CDR3 DNA sequence: TGTGCCAGCAGCGCTAGGGGGACAGGGAAAGTCACCATATATTTT.

The chain links TRBV7-3 to TRBJ2-1, with TRBD2 matching 9 bases. Germline CDR1 and CDR2: SGHTA and FQGTGA. The CDR3 has 16 residues. Trimming at V came to 0 bases and at J to 2 bases, leaving 2 bases not matched to a gene. For the CDR3, the DNA is TGTGCCAGCAGCTTAACTGGCGGGAGGGCCTACAATGAGCAGTTCTTC. Translated: CASSLTGGRAYNEQFF.

The chain carries TRBV2 and TRBJ2-7; 8 nucleotides line up with TRBD2. V lost 3 bases and J lost 6; bases outside the gene matches: 4. Germline V gene data show CDR1 as SNHLY and CDR2 as FYNNEI. This CDR3 contains 13 residues. The CDR3 reads CASSEAGGSEQYF. DNA for the CDR3: TGTGCCAGCAGTGAGGCGGGAGGATCCGAGCAGTACTTC.

The V gene is TRBV5-1, the J gene TRBJ2-3, with D perhaps matching TRBD2 (6 bases). V was cut by 0 bases and J by 4 bases, with 12 bases left in between. The CDR3 consists of 15 residues. The germline CDR1 and CDR2 sequences are SGHRS and YFSETQ. CDR3 protein: CASSLGGGLSDTQYF. CDR3 in DNA: TGCGCCAGCAGCTTGGGCGGAGGGCTGTCAGATACGCAGTATTTT. Full variable domain (rest looked up from reference TRBV5-1 and TRBJ2-3): KAGVTQTPRYLIKTRGQQVTLSCSPISGHRSVSWYQQTPGQGLQFLFEYFSETQRNKGNFPGRFSGRQFSNSRSEMNVSTLELGDSALYLCASSLGGGLSDTQYFGPGTRLTVL.

V gene TRBV19 combines with J gene TRBJ1-1; D gene uncertain. Germline CDR1 LNHDA, CDR2 SQIVND (reference sequence). Trimming shortened V by 7 bases and J by 5 bases, and 14 bases separated the two germline ends. CDR3 length: 13 residues. The CDR3: CASNKGAQTEAFF. In nucleotides, the CDR3 is TGTGCCAGTAATAAAGGAGCGCAAACTGAAGCTTTCTTT.

The V call is TRBV24-1, the J call TRBJ2-7; D might be TRBD1 (6 bases). The CDR3 has 13 amino acids. Looked up from germline, CDR1 is KGHDR and CDR2 is SFDVKD. V was pared by 5 bases and J by 4 bases, with 11 bases between. The CDR3, as DNA: TGTGCCACCAGTGCAGGGGCCCCGTACGAGCAGTACTTC. Amino acid sequence: CATSAGAPYEQYF.

The chain carries TRBV6-5 and TRBJ2-2; 11 bases are a match to TRBD2. Trimming removed 5 bases from V and 6 bases from J; junction bases left unmatched: 5. CDR1 is MNHEY, CDR2 SVGAGI, per germline. This CDR3 spans 15 amino acids. The CDR3 DNA reads TGTGCCAGCAGTCAGGCGGGACTAGCGGCCGGGGAGCTGTTTTTT. Protein: CASSQAGLAAGELFF.

With respect to this clone: The sample contains more than one DNA sequence encoding this CDR3. V and J are TRBV5-5 and TRBJ1-1; D remains ambiguous. The CDR3 is made up of 13 amino acids. With 0 bases removed from V and 1 base from J, the gap between germline ends came to 4 bases. CDR1 SGHKS and CDR2 YYEKEE come from the germline V gene (reference sequence). In nucleotides, the CDR3 is TGTGCCAGCAGCTTGGCCGGGAACACTGAAGCTTTCTTT. It is translated as CASSLAGNTEAFF.

This clone was detected many times. The rearrangement uses TRBV27 and TRBJ2-7; D might be TRBD1 (6 bases). Trimming pared 5 bases from V and 3 bases from J, leaving 14 bases between. The CDR3 runs 14 residues. Germline V gene sequence: CDR1 MNHEY, CDR2 SMNVEV (reference sequence). The CDR3 bases are TGTGCCAGCAGTCCCCCGGGACATATCTACGAGCAGTACTTC. This sequence encodes CASSPPGHIYEQYF.

This sequence joins TRBV7-9 and TRBJ1-4, with 7 bases fitting TRBD1. The V gene end was trimmed by 5 bases and the J gene end by 6 bases; junction bases not matched to a gene: 9. The CDR3 extends over 15 amino acids. In germline, CDR1 is SEHNR, CDR2 FQNEAQ (reference sequence). This CDR3 reads CASSPRTGGYEKLFF. CDR3 nucleotide sequence: TGTGCCAGCAGCCCCCGGACAGGCGGTTATGAAAAACTGTTTTTT.

The rearrangement links TRBV9 to TRBJ2-4; 9 bases align to TRBD2. Germline CDR1 SGDLS, CDR2 YYNGEE. CDR3 length: 14 residues. Trimming took 3 bases from V and 10 from J; bases not matched to a gene: 8. This CDR3 is CASSEAGGPSIQYF. CDR3 bases: TGTGCCAGCAGCGAAGCGGGAGGACCCTCGATTCAGTACTTC.

Concerning this clone itself: Different DNA sequences within this sample yield the same CDR3. The chain employs TRBV6-1 and TRBJ2-4; 13 nucleotides agree with TRBD2. V lost 2 bases to trimming and J lost 2 bases; unmatched junction nucleotides: 21. The CDR3 loop spans 23 amino acids. Germline loops: CDR1 MNHNS, CDR2 SASEGT. The CDR3 bases are TGTGCCAGCAGTGAAAGCCAGACAAGACTAGCGGGGGGCAGGAGCCGCTCCAAAAACATTCAGTACTTC. Translated, it gives CASSESQTRLAGGRSRSKNIQYF.

The rearrangement links TRBV19 to TRBJ2-5; no clear D gene. Trimming took 5 bases from V and 1 from J, leaving 8 bases between them. The CDR3 is 13 residues long. Germline assignment: CDR1 LNHDA and CDR2 SQIVND (reference sequence). The CDR3 sequence is CASSLSFQETQYF. In DNA form, the CDR3 reads TGTGCCAGTAGTTTGTCGTTCCAAGAGACCCAGTACTTC.

The chain joins TRBV6-5 to TRBJ2-1; 8 positions agree with TRBD2. J gave up 5 bases and V 2 bases, and 8 bases lay outside the gene matches. The germline CDR1 and CDR2 sequences are MNHEY and SVGAGI. The CDR3 covers 16 residues. CDR3 in DNA: TGTGCCAGCAGTTACGGTCTAGCGGGTTGGGACAATGAGCAGTTCTTC. Translation gives CASSYGLAGWDNEQFF.

This chain joins TRBV21-1 and TRBJ2-2; TRBD2 reflects the table's D call only, with no check against the DNA. TRBV21-1 is assigned pseudogene status. The CDR3 extends over 14 amino acids. The CDR3: CASVLAPNTGELFF. CDR3 DNA: TGTGCCAGCGTTCTAGCTCCGAACACCGGGGAGCTGTTTTTT.

CDR3 amino acids: CASSYGGLGEQYF. CDR3 sequence (DNA): TGTGCCAGCAGTTACGGCGGGTTAGGCGAGCAGTACTTC. The chain is built from TRBV6-2 or TRBV6-3 and TRBJ2-7; D may be TRBD2 (5 bases). The ends were cut back, 2 bases at V and 6 bases at J, with 11 bases in the middle. Germline V lookup: CDR1 MNHEY, CDR2 SVGEGT. The CDR3 contains 13 residues.

This clone appeared once. This chain connects TRBV11-3 to TRBJ2-2; TRBD1 matches 7 bases. Trimming cost V 4 bases and J 0 bases; bases outside gene matches: 11. The CDR3 runs 18 residues. CDR1 is SGHNT and CDR2 is YENEEA in the germline V gene. In nucleotides, the CDR3 is TGTGCCAGCAGCTACGATCCTACAGGGGCCTCGAACACCGGGGAGCTGTTTTTT. Amino acid sequence: CASSYDPTGASNTGELFF.